What follows describes a single TCR beta chain. Its antigen is as yet unknown. Germline lookup yields CDR1 SGHAT and CDR2 FQNNGV. Unmatched junction bases numbered 1, after V lost 1 base and J lost 7 bases. There are 14 residues in the CDR3. PCR amplification relied on 60 Vbeta primers (plus 13 Jbeta primers). TCRdb keeps only in-frame clones here, not all; method: immunoSEQ multiplex PCR. The sample includes roughly 140,000 clones, about four fifths of them seen just once. The sample is drawn from a study of cytomegalovirus exposure and HLA in healthy donors. Study conclusions and caveats: Some public TCRs appeared in many individuals, while most sequences were rare.

The receptor comes from a man aged 25-40 years in good health and CMV-seronegative. The rearrangement uses TRBV11-2 and TRBJ1-6, with TRBD1 matching over 7 bases. Sequencing input: PBMCs. CDR3 coding DNA: TGTGCCAGCAGCTTAGCACAGGGGAATTCACCCCTCCACTTT. Residues: CASSLAQGNSPLHF. The full variable domain, with the rest looked up from reference TRBV11-2 and TRBJ1-6, is EAGVAQSPRYKIIEKRQSVAFWCNPISGHATLYWYQQILGQGPKLLIQFQNNGVVDDSQLPKDRFSAERLKGVDSTLKIQPAKLEDSAVYLCASSLAQGNSPLHFGNGTRLTVT.